This TCR beta chain stems from a study of early T cells in non-severe SARS-CoV-2 infection. Study in general: Bulk RNA isolated from unsorted whole blood underwent sequencing; chains were not paired.

Study findings and constraints: Matching with VDJdb favored anti-spike CD8 responses (missing private and CD4 specificities).

This clonotype appeared a few times. Its antigen is currently unknown. The CDR3 covers 14 residues. Germline V lookup: CDR1 SEHNR, CDR2 FQNEAQ (reference sequence). Deletions cut 0 bases from V and 5 bases from J, with 9 bases between. Separate cDNA molecules each had unique molecular identifiers attached to them. TCRdb reprocessed the 5' RACE reads with MiXCR, giving one entry per CDR3 protein. The data show approximately 81,000 distinct CDR3 sequences, about 14% seen once. The origin of this receptor is an adult who was a healthcare worker with PCR-confirmed SARS-CoV-2 infection or an uninfected control (not recorded which). Sequencing was performed on whole blood. J is TRBJ2-3 and V is TRBV7-9; D is undetermined. The CDR3 nucleotides read TGTGCCAGCAGCTTAGCCCGACCCGTAGATACGCAGTATTTT. The encoded protein is CASSLARPVDTQYF.